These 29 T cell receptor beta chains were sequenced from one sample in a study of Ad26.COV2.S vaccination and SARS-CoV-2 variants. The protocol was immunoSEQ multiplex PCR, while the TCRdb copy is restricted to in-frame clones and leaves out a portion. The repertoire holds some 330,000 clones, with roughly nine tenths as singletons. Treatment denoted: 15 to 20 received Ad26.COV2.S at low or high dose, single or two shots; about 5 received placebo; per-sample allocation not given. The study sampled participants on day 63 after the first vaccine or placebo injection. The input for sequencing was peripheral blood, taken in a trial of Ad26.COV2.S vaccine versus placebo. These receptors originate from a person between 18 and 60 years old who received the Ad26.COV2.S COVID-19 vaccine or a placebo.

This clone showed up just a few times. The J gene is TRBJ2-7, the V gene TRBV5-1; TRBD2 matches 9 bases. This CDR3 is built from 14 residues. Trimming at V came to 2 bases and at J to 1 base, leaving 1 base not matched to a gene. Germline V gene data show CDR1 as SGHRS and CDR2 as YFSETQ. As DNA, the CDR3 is TGCGCCAGCAGCTTAACTAGCGGGTCCTACGAGCAGTACGTC. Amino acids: CASSLTSGSYEQYV.

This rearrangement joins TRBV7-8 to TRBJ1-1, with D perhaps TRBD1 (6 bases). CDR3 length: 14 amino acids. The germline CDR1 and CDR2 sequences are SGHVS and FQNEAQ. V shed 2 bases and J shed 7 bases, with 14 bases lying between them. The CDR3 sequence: CASSLSGGGFEAFF. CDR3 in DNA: TGTGCCAGCAGCTTATCTGGGGGGGGCTTTGAAGCTTTCTTT.

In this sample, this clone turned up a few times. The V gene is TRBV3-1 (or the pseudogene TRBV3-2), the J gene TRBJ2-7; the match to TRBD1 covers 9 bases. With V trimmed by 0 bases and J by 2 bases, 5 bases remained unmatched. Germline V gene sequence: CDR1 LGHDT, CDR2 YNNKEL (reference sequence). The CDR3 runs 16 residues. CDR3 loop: CASSQEDRGRTYEQYF. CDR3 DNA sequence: TGTGCCAGCAGCCAAGAGGACAGGGGTCGAACCTACGAGCAGTACTTC.

DNA of the CDR3: TGTGCCAGCAGTATGGGGTATTTGGATTCACCCCTCCACTTT. Amino acids: CASSMGYLDSPLHF. The rearrangement links TRBV6-5 to TRBJ1-6; D remains unclear. The V end was cut by 5 bases, the J end by 8 bases, with 13 bases between. This CDR3 is built from 14 residues. CDR1 MNHEY and CDR2 SVGAGI come from the germline V gene.

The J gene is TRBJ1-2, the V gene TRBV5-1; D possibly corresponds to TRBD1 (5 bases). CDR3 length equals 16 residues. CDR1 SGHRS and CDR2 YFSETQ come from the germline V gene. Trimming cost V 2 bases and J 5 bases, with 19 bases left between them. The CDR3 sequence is CASSFGAKGNSYGYTF. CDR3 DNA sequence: TGCGCCAGCAGCTTTGGGGCTAAAGGGAATTCGTATGGCTACACCTTC.

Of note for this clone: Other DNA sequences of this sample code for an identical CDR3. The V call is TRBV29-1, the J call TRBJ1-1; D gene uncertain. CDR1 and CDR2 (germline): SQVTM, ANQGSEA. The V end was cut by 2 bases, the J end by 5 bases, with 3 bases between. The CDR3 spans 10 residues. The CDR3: CSVENTEAFF. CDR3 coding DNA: TGCAGCGTTGAAAATACTGAAGCTTTCTTT.

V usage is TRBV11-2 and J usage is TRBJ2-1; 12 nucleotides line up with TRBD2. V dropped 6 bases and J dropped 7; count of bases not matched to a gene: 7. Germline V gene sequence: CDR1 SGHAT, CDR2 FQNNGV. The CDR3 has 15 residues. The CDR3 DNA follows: TGTGCCAGCAGTTCTCTAGCGGGAGGGAGGAATGAGCAGTTCTTC. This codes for CASSSLAGGRNEQFF.

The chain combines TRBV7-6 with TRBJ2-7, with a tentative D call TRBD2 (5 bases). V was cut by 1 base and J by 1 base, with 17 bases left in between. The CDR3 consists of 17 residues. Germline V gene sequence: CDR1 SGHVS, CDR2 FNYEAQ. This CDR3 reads CASSLGPPTSGSYEQYV. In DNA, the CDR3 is TGTGCCAGCAGCTTAGGACCCCCTACCTCGGGATCCTACGAGCAGTACGTC.

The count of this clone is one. CDR3 bases: TGCAGCGCAGACAGGGGAGAGACCCAGTACTTC. Its translation is CSADRGETQYF. The chain links TRBV29-1 to TRBJ2-5; 8 nucleotides align to TRBD1. With V trimmed by 7 bases and J by 4 bases, 2 bases remained unmatched. Germline V gene sequence: CDR1 SQVTM, CDR2 ANQGSEA. CDR3 length: 11 amino acids.

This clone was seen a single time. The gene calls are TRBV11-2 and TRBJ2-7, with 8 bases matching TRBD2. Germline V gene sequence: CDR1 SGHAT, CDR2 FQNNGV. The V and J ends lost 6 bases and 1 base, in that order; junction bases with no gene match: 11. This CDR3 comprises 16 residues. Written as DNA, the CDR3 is TGTGCCAGCAGTCTGTCTAGCGGGCCTCCTTCCTACGAGCAGTACTTC. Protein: CASSLSSGPPSYEQYF. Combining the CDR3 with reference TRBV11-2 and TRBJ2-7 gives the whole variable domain EAGVAQSPRYKIIEKRQSVAFWCNPISGHATLYWYQQILGQGPKLLIQFQNNGVVDDSQLPKDRFSAERLKGVDSTLKIQPAKLEDSAVYLCASSLSSGPPSYEQYFGPGTRLTVT.

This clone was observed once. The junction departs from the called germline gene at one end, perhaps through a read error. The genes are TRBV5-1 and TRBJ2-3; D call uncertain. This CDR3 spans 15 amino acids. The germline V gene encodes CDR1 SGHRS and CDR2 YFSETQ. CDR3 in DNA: TGCGCCAGCAGCTCGCTCGATCCGAGCAGAGATACGCAGTATTTT. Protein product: CASSSLDPSRDTQYF.

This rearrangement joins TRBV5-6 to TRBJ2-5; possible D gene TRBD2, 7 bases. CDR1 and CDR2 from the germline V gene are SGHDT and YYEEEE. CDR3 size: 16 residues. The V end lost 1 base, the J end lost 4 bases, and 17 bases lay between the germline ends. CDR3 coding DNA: TGTGCCAGCAGCTTGTGGTATCGGGGGGCTGGAGAGACCCAGTACTTC. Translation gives CASSLWYRGAGETQYF. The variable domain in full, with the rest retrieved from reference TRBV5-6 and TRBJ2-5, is DAGVTQSPTHLIKTRGQQVTLRCSPKSGHDTVSWYQQALGQGPQFIFQYYEEEERQRGNFPDRFSGHQFPNYSSELNVNALLLGDSALYLCASSLWYRGAGETQYFGPGTRLLVL.

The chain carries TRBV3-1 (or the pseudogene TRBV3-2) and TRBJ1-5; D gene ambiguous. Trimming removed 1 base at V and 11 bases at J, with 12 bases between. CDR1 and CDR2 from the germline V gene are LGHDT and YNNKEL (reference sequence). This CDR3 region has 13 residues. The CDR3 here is CASSQGHSWTQHF. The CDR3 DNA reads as TGTGCCAGCAGCCAAGGCCATAGTTGGACCCAGCATTTT.

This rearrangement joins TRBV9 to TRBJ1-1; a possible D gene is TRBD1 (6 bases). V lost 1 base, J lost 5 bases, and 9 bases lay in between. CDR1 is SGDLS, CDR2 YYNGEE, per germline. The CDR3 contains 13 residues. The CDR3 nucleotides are TGTGCCAGCAGCGTACCAGGGGTGACTGAAGCTTTCTTT. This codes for CASSVPGVTEAFF.

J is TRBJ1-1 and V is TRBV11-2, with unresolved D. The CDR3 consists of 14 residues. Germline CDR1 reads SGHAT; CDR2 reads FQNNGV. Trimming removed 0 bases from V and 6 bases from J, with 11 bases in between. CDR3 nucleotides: TGTGCCAGCAGCTTAGAACCCCTTAGACCTGAAGCTTTCTTT. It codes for CASSLEPLRPEAFF.

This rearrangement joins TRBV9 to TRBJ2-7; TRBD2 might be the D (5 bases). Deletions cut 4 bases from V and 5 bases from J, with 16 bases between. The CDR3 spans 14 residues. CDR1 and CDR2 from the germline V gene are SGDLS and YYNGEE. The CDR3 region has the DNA TGTGCCAGCAGCCTTGGCCCTACTAGGGACGAGCAGTACTTC. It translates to CASSLGPTRDEQYF.

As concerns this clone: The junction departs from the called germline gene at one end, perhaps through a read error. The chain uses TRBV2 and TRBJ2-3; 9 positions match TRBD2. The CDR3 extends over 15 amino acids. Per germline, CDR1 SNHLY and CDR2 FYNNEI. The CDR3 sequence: CASNERLAATDTQYF. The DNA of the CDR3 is TGTGCCAGCAATGAAAGACTAGCGGCGACAGATACGCAGTATTTT.

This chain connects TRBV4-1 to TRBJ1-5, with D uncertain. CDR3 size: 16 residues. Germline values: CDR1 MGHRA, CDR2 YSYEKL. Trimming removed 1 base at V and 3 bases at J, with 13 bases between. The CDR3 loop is CASSQAGFGPNQPQHF. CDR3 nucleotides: TGCGCCAGCAGCCAAGCGGGGTTCGGCCCCAATCAGCCCCAGCATTTT.

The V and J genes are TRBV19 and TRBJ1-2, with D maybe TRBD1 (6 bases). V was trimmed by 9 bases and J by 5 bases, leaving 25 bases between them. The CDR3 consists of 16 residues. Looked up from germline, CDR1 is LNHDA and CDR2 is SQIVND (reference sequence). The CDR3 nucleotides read TGTGCCAGCTATAGACCCGACAGGACCCTTGGATATGGCTACACCTTC. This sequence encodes CASYRPDRTLGYGYTF.

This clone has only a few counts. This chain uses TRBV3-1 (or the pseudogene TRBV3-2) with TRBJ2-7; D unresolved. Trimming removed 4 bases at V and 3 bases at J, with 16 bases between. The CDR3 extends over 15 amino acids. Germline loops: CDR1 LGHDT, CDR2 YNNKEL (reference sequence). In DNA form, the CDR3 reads TGTGCCAGCAGCCCGCAGGCCTCAGTCCTCTACGAGCAGTACTTC. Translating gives CASSPQASVLYEQYF.

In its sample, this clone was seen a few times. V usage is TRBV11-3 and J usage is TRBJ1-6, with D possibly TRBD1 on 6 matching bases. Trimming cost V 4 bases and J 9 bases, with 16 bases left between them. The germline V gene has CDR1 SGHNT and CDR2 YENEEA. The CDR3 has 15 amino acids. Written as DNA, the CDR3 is TGTGCCAGCAGCTCGGGGGCCATAGGGTCTTCACCCCTCCACTTT. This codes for CASSSGAIGSSPLHF. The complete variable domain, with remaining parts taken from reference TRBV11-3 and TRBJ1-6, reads EAGVVQSPRYKIIEKKQPVAFWCNPISGHNTLYWYLQNLGQGPELLIRYENEEAVDDSQLPKDRFSAERLKGVDSTLKIQPAELGDSAVYLCASSSGAIGSSPLHFGNGTRLTVT.

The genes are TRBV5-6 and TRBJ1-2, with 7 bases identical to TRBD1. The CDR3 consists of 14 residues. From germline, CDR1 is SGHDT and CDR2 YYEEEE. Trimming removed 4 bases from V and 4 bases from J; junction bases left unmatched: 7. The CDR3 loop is CASSTRGPGYGYTF. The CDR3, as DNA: TGTGCCAGCAGCACTAGGGGGCCGGGCTATGGCTACACCTTC. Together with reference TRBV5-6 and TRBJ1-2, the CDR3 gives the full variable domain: DAGVTQSPTHLIKTRGQQVTLRCSPKSGHDTVSWYQQALGQGPQFIFQYYEEEERQRGNFPDRFSGHQFPNYSSELNVNALLLGDSALYLCASSTRGPGYGYTFGSGTRLTVV.

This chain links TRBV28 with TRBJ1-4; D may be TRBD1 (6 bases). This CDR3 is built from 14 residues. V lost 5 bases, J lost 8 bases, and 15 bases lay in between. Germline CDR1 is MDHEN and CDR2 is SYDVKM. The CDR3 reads CASSPQGQGEKLFF. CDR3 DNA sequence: TGTGCCAGCAGTCCTCAGGGGCAGGGGGAAAAACTGTTTTTT.

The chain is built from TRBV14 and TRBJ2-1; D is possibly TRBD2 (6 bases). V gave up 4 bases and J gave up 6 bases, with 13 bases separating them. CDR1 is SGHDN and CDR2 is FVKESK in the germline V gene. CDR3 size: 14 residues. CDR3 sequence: CASSRRDAPNEQFF. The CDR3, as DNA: TGTGCCAGCAGCCGGCGGGACGCCCCCAATGAGCAGTTCTTC.

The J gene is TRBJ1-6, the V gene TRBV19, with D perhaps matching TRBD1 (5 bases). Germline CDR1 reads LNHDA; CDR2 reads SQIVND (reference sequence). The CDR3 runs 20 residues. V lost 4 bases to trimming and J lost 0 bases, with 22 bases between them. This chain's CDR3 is CASSTLALVPGSSYNSPLHF. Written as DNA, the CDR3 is TGTGCCAGTAGTACCCTCGCCCTTGTTCCAGGGAGCTCCTATAATTCACCCCTCCACTTT.

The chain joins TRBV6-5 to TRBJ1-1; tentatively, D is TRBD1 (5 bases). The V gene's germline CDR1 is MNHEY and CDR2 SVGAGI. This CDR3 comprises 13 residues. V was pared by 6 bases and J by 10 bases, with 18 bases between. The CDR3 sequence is CASSPHAWDGAFF. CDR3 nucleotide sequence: TGTGCCAGCAGCCCCCATGCCTGGGACGGAGCTTTCTTT.

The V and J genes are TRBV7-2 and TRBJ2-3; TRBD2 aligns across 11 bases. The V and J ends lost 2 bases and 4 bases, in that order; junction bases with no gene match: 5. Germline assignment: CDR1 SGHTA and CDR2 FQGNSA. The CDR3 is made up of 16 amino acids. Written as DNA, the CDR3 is TGTGCCAGCAGCTTACAGGGGACTAGCGGCTCAGATACGCAGTATTTT. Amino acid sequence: CASSLQGTSGSDTQYF.

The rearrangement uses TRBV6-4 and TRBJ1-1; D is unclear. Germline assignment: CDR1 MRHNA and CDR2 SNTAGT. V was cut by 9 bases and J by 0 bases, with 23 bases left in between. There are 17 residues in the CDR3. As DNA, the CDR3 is TGTGCCAGAGGAAGGCTTTGGTCATTATGCATGAACACTGAAGCTTTCTTT. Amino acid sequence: CARGRLWSLCMNTEAFF.

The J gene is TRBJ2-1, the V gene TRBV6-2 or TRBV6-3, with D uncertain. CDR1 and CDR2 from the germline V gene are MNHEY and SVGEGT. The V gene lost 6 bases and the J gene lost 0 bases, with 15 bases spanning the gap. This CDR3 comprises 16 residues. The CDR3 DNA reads TGTGCCAGCAGCCCAACAGAAGCCTTCTCCTACAATGAGCAGTTCTTC. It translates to CASSPTEAFSYNEQFF.